The entry below gives a single T cell receptor beta chain sequence along with its context. Its specificity is unknown. Data came from immunoSEQ multiplex PCR; TCRdb stores just in-frame clones and leaves some out. The table lists under 30,000 clones, around 82% of them singletons. Germline-derived CDR1 and CDR2 are ENHRY and SYGVKD. J gave up 6 bases and V 0 bases, and 7 bases lay outside the gene matches. The CDR3 covers 16 residues. The source of the sample is a study of T cells in narcolepsy. Study information: Donors had narcolepsy type 1 or type 2, or were healthy controls. Study-wide points: Comparing one patient's CSF and blood CD4+ clonotypes highlighted HCRT- and TRIB2-specific autoreactive clonotypes. Some memory CD4+ repertoires had no autoreactive clone sequences. Healthy controls reportedly lacked the autoreactive clonotypes serially found in patients' blood.

The material sequenced was CD45RA- memory CD4+ T cells from PBMCs. The TCR comes from a human donor with narcolepsy. The rearrangement joins TRBV10-3 to TRBJ2-3; 9 positions match TRBD2. The CDR3 DNA follows: TGTGCCATCAGTGAGTCGTTTGCGGGGGGGCGTGATACGCAGTATTTT. This encodes CAISESFAGGRDTQYF.